This section outlines one T cell receptor (beta chain) sequence together with its context. What it binds is not known. This sequence may be a read error, since a much larger clone differs from it by one base. This entry is derived from a study of T-cell reconstitution after alpha-beta-depleted transplantation in children. Using unique molecular identifiers, the investigators prepared the TCRbeta library. TCRdb used MiXCR to reprocess the PCR reads, holding one entry per CDR3 protein. This table holds approximately 300,000 distinct CDR3 sequences, around 10% found once. Germline assignment: CDR1 MNHNY and CDR2 SVGAGI (reference sequence). Trimming removed 7 bases at V and 7 bases at J, with 8 bases between. The CDR3 length is 11 residues. Findings and caveats of the study: Alpha-beta T cells present about two months after transplant were reported to originate from several hundred expanded graft clones. Newly produced T cells mostly provided counts and TCRbeta diversity after one year, as hyperexpanded clones declined. Several patients had high TCRbeta diversity at day 60; it came from surviving recipient T cells and thymic progenitors.

The rearrangement uses TRBV6-6 and TRBJ2-1; D not resolved. The source was PBMCs, collected before TCRalphabeta/CD19-depleted stem cell transplant. This receptor was taken from a boy in the first two years of life with acute myeloid leukemia, due to receive a stem cell transplant. CDR3 nucleotides: TGTGCCAGCAACCCATATAATGAGCAGTTCTTC. Amino acids: CASNPYNEQFF.